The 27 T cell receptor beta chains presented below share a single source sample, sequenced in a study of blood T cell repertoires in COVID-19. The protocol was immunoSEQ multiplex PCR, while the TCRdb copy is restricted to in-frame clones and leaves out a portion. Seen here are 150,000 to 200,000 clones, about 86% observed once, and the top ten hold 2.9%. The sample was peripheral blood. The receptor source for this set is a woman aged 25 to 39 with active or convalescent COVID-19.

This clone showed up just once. CDR3 sequence: CASSQLRETGQFF. CDR3 in DNA: TGTGCCAGCAGCCAACTTAGGGAGACTGGGCAGTTCTTC. V is TRBV4-2 and J is TRBJ2-1; possibly TRBD2 for D (5 bases). This CDR3 has 13 amino acids. In germline, CDR1 is LGHNA, CDR2 YNFKEQ. Trimming shortened V by 2 bases and J by 12 bases, and 14 bases separated the two germline ends.

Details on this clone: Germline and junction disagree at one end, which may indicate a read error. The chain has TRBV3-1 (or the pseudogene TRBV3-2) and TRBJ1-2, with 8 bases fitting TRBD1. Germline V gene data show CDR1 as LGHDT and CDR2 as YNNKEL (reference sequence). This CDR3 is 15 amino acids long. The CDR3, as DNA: TGTGCCAGCAGCCAAGGAAACCAGGGGGCGGGCGGCTACATCTTC. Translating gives CASSQGNQGAGGYIF.

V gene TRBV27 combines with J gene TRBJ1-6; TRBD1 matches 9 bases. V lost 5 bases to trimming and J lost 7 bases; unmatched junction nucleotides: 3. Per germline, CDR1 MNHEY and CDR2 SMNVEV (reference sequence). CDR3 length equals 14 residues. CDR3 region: CASSQGTGNSPLHF. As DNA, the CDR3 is TGTGCCAGCAGTCAGGGGACAGGGAATTCACCCCTCCACTTT.

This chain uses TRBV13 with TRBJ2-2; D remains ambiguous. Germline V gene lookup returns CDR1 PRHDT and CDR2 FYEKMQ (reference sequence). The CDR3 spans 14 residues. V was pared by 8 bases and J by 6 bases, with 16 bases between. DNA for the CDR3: TGTGCCAGCGGCCAAGCGTTGGCCCCCGGGGAGCTGTTTTTT. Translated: CASGQALAPGELFF.

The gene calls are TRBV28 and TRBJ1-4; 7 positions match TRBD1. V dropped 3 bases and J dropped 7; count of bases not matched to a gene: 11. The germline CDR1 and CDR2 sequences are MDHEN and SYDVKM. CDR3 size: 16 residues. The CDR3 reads CASSFSSTGSPEKLFF. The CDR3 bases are TGTGCCAGCAGTTTTAGTTCGACAGGGTCGCCTGAAAAACTGTTTTTT.

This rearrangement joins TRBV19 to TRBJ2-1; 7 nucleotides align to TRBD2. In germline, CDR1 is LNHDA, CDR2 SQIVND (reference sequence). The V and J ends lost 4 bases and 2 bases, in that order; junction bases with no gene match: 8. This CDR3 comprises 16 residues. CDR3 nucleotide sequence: TGTGCCAGTAGTAGCACTAGCGTAAGTGCCTACAATGAGCAGTTCTTC. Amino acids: CASSSTSVSAYNEQFF.

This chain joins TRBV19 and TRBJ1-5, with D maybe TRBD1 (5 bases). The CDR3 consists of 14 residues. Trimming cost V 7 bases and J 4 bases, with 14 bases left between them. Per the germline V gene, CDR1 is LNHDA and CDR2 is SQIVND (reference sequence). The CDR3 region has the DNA TGTGCCAGTAAAGCGCGACAGCCTAATCAGCCCCAGCATTTT. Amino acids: CASKARQPNQPQHF.

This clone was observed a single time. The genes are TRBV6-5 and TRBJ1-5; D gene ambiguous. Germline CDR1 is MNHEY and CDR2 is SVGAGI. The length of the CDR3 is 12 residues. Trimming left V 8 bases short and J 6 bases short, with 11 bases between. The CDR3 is CASRKSGQPQHF. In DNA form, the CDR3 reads TGTGCCAGCCGCAAGTCGGGTCAGCCCCAGCATTTT.

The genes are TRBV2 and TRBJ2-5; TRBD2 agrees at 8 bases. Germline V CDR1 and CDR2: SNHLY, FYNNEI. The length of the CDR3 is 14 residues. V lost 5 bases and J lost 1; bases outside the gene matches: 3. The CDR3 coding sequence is TGTGCCAGCAGTCGGACTAGCACCCAAGAGACCCAGTACTTC. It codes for CASSRTSTQETQYF.

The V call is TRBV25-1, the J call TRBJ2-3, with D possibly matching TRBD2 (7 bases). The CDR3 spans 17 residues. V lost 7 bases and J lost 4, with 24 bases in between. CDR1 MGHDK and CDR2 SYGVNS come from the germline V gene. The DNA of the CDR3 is TGTGCCAGCACTTTGGGAGGGGGACCAACCGCCGCAGATACGCAGTATTTT. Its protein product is CASTLGGGPTAADTQYF.

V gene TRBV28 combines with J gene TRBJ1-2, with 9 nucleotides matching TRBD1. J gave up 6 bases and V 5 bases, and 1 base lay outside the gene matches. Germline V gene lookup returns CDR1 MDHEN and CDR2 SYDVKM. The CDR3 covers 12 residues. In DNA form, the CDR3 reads TGTGCCAGCAGTGGGGACAGGGATGGCTACACCTTC. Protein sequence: CASSGDRDGYTF.

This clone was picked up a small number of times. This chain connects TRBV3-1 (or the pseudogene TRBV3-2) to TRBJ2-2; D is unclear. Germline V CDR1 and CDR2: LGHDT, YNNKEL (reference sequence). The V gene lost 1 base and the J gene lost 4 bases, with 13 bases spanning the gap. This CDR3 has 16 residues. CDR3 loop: CASSQGSAPTTGELFF. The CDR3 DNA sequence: TGTGCCAGCAGCCAAGGTTCAGCGCCAACCACCGGGGAGCTGTTTTTT.

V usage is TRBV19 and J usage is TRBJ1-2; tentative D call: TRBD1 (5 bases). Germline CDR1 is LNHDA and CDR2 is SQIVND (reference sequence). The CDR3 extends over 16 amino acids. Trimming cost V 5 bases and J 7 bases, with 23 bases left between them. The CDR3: CASSFPGSVAGGGYTF. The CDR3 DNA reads TGTGCCAGTAGTTTCCCGGGGAGCGTCGCCGGGGGTGGCTACACCTTC.

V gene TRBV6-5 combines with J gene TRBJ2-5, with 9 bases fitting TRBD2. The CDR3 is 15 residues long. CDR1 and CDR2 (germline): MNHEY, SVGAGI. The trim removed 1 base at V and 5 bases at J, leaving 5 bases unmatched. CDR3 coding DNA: TGTGCCAGCAGTTACTTTGCGGGGGGGCGGGAGACCCAGTACTTC. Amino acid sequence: CASSYFAGGRETQYF.

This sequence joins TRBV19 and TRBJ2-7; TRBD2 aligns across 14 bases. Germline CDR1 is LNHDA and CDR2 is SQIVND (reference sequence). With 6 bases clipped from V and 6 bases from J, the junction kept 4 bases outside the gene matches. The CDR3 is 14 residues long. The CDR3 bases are TGTGCCAGTAGACCGGGACTAGCGGGAGCCGAGCAGTACTTC. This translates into CASRPGLAGAEQYF.

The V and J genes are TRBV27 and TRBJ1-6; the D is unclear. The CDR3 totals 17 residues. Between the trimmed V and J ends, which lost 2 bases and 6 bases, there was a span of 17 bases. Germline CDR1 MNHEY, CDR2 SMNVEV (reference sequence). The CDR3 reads CASSLSPPPQANSPLHF. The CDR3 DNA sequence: TGTGCCAGCAGTTTAAGTCCCCCCCCGCAGGCTAATTCACCCCTCCACTTT.

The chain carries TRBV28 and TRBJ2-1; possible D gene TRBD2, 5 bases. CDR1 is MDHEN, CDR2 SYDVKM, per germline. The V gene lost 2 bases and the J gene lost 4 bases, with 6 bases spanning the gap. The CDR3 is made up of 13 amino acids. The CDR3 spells CASSLGLYNEQFF. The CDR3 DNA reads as TGTGCCAGCAGTTTAGGACTGTACAATGAGCAGTTCTTC.

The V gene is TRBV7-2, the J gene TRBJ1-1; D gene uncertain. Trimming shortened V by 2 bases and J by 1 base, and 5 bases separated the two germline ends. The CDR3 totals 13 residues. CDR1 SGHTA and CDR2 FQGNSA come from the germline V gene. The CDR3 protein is CASSLYRNTEAFF. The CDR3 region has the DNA TGTGCCAGCAGCTTATACAGGAACACTGAAGCTTTCTTT.

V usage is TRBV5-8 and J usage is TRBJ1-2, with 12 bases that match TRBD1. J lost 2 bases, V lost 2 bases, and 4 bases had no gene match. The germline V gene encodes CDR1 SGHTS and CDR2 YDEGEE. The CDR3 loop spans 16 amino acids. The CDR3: CASSFGTGGGNYGYTF. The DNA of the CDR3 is TGTGCCAGCAGCTTTGGGACAGGGGGCGGCAACTATGGCTACACCTTC.

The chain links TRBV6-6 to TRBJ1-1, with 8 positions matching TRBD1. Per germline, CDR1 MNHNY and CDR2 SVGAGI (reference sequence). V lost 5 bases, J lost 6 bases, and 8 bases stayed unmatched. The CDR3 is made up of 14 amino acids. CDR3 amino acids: CASSPWTGSAEAFF. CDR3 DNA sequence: TGTGCCAGCAGTCCCTGGACAGGGTCAGCTGAAGCTTTCTTT.

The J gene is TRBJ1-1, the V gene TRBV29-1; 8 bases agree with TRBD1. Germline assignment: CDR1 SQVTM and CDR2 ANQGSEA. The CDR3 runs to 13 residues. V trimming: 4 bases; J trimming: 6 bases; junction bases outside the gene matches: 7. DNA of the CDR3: TGCAGCGTTGTGGGACAGGCAATCCCTGAAGCTTTCTTT. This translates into CSVVGQAIPEAFF.

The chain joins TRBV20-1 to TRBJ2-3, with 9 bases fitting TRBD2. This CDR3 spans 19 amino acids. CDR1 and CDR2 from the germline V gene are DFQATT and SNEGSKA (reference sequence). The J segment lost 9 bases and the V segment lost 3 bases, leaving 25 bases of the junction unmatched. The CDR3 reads CSASSWGKAGGPIEGTQYF. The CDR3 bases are TGCAGTGCTAGTTCATGGGGGAAAGCGGGAGGCCCCATCGAGGGAACGCAGTATTTT.

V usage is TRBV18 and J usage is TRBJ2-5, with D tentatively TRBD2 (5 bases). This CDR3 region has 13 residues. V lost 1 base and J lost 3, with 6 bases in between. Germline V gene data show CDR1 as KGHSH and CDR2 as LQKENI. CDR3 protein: CASSPRAEETQYF. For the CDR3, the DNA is TGTGCCAGCTCACCACGAGCGGAAGAGACCCAGTACTTC.

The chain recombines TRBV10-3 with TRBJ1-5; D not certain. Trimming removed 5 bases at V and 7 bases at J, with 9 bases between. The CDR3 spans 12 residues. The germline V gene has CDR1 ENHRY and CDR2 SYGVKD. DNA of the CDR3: TGTGCCATCAGTAGGGAGGGACAGCCCCAGCATTTT. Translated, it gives CAISREGQPQHF.

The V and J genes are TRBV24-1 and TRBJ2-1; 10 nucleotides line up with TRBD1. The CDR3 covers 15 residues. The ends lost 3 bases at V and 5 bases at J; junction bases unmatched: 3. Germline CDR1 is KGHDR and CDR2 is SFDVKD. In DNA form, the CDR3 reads TGTGCCACCAGTGATGGACAGGGGGGAAACAATGAGCAGTTCTTC. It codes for CATSDGQGGNNEQFF.

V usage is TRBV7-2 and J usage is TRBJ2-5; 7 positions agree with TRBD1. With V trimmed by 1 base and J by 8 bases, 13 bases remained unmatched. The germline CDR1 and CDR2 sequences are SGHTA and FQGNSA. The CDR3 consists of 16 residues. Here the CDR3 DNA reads TGTGCCAGCAGCTTAGGTGGGACAGCAAGGAAGAGCACCCAGTACTTC. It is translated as CASSLGGTARKSTQYF.

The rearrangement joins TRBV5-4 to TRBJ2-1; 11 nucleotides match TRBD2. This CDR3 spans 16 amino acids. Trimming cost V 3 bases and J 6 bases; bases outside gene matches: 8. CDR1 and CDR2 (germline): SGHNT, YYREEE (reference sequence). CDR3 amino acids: CASSSASGGSPNEQFF. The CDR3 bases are TGTGCCAGCAGCTCCGCTAGCGGGGGGTCCCCCAATGAGCAGTTCTTC.